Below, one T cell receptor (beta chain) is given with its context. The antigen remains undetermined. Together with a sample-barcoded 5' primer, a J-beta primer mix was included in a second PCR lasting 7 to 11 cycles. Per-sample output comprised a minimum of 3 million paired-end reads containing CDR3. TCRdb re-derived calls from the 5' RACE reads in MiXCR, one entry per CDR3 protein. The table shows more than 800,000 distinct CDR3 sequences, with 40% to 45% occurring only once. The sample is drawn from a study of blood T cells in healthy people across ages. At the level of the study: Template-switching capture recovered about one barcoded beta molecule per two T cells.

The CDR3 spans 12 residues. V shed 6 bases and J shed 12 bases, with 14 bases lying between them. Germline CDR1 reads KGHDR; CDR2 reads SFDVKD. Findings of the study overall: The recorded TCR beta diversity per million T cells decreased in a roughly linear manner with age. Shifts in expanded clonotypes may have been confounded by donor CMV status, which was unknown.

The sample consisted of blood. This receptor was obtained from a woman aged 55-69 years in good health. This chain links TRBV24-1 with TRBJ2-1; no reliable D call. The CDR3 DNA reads TGTGCCACCAGTAGTCCAAGCCTCCCGCAGTTCTTC. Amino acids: CATSSPSLPQFF.